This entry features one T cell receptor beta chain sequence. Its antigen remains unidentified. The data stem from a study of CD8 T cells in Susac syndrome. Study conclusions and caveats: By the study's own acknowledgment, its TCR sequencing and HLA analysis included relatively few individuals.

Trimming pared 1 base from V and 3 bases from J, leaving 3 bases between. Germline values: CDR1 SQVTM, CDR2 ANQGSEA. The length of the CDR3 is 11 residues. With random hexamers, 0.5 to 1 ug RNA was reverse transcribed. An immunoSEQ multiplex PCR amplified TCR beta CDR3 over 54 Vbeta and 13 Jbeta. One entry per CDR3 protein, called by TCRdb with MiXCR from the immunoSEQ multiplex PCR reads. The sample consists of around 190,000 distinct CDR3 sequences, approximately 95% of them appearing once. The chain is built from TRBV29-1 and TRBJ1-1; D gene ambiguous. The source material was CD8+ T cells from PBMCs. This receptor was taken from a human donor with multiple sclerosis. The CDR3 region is CSVEGDTEAFF. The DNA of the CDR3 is TGCAGCGTTGAAGGTGACACTGAAGCTTTCTTT.